This is a list of T cell receptor beta chains from one sample in a study of T cell responses to AZD1222 COVID-19 vaccine. Assay: immunoSEQ multiplex PCR; the TCRdb copy retains only in-frame clones and omits some. The table shows 100,000 or so clones, with about four fifths occurring only once. The sample in question was peripheral blood, obtained on day 0 of AZD1222 vaccination. These receptors were obtained from an adult in good health. CDR3s leave out the opening cysteine and the closing phenylalanine or tryptophan.

TRBV4-1	TRBJ1-5	ASSQDPERNQPQH
TRBV5-1	TRBJ2-7	ASSSQTYEQY
TRBV4-1	TRBJ1-5	ASSQRADSRALVNQPQH
TRBV27	TRBJ2-1	ASRTTGFINEQF
TRBV4-2	TRBJ1-5	ASSQDVGLGNQPQH
TRBV7-2	TRBJ2-2	ASSLYGGLLTGELF
TRBV3-1/TRBV3-2	TRBJ2-2	ASSQVQTLDRSTGYTGELF
TRBV3-1/TRBV3-2	TRBJ2-5	ASSQDITQY
TRBV7-2	TRBJ2-7	ASSFSYEQY
TRBV19	TRBJ2-2	AGRRTAATGELF
TRBV6-6	TRBJ1-1	ASDMGNTEAF
TRBV6-5	TRBJ1-6	ASKEAGGNSPLH
TRBV20-1	TRBJ1-2	SGQGAFGYT
TRBV7-9	TRBJ2-5	ASSWDRGLGETQY
TRBV10-3	TRBJ2-7	AISPDVEGYEQY
TRBV2	TRBJ2-7	ASSGQGEIYEQY
TRBV27	TRBJ2-3	ASSQPGWADTQY
TRBV27	TRBJ1-5	ASSLSTAGNQPQH
TRBV5-1	TRBJ2-2	ASSWTGDTGELF
TRBV3-1/TRBV3-2	TRBJ2-2	ASSQAFGENTGELF